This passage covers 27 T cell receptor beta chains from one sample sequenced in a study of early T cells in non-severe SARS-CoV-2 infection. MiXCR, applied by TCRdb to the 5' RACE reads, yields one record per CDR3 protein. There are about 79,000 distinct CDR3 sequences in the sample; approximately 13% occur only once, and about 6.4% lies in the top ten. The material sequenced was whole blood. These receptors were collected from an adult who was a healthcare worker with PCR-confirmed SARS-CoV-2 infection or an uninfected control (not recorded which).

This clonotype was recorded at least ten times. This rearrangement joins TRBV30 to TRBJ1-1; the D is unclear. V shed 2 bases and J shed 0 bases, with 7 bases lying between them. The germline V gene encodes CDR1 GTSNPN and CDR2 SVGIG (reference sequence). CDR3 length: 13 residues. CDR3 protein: CAWSHGLNTEAFF. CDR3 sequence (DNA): TGTGCCTGGAGTCATGGGCTGAACACTGAAGCTTTCTTT.

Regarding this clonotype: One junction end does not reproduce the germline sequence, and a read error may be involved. The CDR3 nucleotides read TGCGCCAGCAGCGAGTGGGTTGACGAGCAGTACTTC. It translates to CASSEWVDEQYF. The rearrangement joins TRBV10-2 to TRBJ2-7; D call uncertain. CDR3 length equals 12 residues. Germline V gives CDR1 WSHSY, CDR2 SAAADI.

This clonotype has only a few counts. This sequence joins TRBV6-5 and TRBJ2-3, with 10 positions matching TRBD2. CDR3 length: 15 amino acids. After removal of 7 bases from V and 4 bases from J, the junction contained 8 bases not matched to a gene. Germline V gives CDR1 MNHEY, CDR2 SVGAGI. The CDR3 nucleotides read TGTGCCAGCACCCCGGGACTAGCGTTATCAGATACGCAGTATTTT. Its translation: CASTPGLALSDTQYF.

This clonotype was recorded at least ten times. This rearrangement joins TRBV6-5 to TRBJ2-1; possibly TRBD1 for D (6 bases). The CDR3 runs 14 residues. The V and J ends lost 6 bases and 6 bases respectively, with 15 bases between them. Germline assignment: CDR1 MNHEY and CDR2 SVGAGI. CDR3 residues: CASRQGTAINEQFF. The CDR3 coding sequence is TGTGCCAGCAGACAGGGAACTGCTATCAATGAGCAGTTCTTC.

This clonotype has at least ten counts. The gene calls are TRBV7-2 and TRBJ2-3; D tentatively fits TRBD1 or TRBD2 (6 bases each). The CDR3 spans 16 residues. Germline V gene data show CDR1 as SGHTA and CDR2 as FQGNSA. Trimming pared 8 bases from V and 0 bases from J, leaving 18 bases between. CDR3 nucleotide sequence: TGTGCCAGCCGCCGCACCTGGGGGGCGAGCACAGATACGCAGTATTTT. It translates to CASRRTWGASTDTQYF.

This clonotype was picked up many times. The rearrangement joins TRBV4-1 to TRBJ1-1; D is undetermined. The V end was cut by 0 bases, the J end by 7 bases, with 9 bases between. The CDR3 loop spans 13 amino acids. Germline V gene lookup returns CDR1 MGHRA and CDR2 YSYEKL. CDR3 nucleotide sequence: TGCGCCAGCAGCCAAGATTCCGAGAGTGAAGCTTTCTTT. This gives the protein CASSQDSESEAFF.

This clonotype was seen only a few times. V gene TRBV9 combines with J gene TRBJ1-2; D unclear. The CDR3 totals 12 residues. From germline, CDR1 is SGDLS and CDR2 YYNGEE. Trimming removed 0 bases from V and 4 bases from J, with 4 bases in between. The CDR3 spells CASSVGTYGYTF. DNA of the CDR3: TGTGCCAGCAGCGTAGGGACCTATGGCTACACCTTC.

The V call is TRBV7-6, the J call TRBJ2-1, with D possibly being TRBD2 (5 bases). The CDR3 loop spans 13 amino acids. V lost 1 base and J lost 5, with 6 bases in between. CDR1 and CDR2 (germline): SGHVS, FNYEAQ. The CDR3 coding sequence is TGTGCCAGCAGCTTAGAACTAGACAATGAGCAGTTCTTC. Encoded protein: CASSLELDNEQFF.

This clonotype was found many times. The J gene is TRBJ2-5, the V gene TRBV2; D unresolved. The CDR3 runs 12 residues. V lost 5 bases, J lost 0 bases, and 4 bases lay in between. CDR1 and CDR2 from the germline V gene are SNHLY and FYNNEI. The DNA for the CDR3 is TGTGCCAGCAGTTATAACCAAGAGACCCAGTACTTC. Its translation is CASSYNQETQYF.

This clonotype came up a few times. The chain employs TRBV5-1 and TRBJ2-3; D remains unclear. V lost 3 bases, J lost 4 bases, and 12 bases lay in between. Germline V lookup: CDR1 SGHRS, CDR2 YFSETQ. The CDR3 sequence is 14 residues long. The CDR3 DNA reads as TGCGCCAGCAGCTCCTTAGGTCTAGCAGATACGCAGTATTTT. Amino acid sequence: CASSSLGLADTQYF.

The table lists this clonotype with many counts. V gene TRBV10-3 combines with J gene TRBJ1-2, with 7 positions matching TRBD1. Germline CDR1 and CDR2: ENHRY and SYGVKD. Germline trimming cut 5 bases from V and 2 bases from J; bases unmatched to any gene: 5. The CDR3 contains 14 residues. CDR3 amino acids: CAISNTQGNYGYTF. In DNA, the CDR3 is TGTGCCATCAGTAACACACAGGGGAACTATGGCTACACCTTC.

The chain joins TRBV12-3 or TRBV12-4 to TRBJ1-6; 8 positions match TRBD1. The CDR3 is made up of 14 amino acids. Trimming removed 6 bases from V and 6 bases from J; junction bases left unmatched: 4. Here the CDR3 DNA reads TGTGCCAGCAGCCGGGACAGGTTTAATTCACCCCTCCACTTT. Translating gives CASSRDRFNSPLHF.

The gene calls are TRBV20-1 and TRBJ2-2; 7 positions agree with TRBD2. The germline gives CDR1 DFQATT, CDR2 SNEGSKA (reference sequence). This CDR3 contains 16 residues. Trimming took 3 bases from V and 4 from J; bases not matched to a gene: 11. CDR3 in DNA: TGCAGTGCTAGGAGGACGGCGGGAGCGGTCACCGGGGAGCTGTTTTTT. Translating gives CSARRTAGAVTGELFF.

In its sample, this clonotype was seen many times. CDR3 sequence (DNA): TGTGCCAGCAGTCCAGGACAGGTTACCTATGGCTACACCTTC. It yields the protein CASSPGQVTYGYTF. The chain is built from TRBV12-3 or TRBV12-4 and TRBJ1-2; 7 bases fit TRBD1. With V trimmed by 5 bases and J by 4 bases, 7 bases remained unmatched. The CDR3 is 14 amino acids.

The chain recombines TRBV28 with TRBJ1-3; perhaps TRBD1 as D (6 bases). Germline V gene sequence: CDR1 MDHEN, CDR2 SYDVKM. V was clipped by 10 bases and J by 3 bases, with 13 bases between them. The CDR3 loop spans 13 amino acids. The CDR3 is CATSGVFGNTIYF. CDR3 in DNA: TGTGCCACTTCAGGGGTGTTTGGAAACACCATATATTTT. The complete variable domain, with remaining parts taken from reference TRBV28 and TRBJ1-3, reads DVKVTQSSRYLVKRTGEKVFLECVQDMDHENMFWYRQDPGLGLRLIYFSYDVKMKEKGDIPEGYSVSREKKERFSLILESASTNQTSMYLCATSGVFGNTIYFGEGSWLTVV.

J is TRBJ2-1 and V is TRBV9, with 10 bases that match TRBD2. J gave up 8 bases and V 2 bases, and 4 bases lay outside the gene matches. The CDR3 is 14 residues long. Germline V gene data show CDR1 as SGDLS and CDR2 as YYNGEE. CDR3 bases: TGTGCCAGCAGCGTTGCTAGCGGGAGAGATGAGCAGTTCTTC. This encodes CASSVASGRDEQFF.

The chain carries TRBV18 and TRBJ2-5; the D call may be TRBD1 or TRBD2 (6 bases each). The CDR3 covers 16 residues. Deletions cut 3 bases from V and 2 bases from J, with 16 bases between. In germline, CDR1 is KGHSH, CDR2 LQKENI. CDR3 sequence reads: CASSPDLGGTQETQYF. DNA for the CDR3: TGTGCCAGCTCACCGGACCTAGGCGGGACACAAGAGACCCAGTACTTC.

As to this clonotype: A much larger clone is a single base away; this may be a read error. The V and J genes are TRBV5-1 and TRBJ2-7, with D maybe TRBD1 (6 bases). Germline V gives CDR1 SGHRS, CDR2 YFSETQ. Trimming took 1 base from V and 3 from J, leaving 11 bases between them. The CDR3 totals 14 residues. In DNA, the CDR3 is TGCGCCAGCAGCTTGACAGGGAGCGACTACGAGCAGTACTTC. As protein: CASSLTGSDYEQYF.

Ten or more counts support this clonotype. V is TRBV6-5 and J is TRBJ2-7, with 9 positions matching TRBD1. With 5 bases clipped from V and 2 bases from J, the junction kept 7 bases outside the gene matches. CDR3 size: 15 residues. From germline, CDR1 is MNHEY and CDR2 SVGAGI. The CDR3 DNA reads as TGTGCCAGCAGTCGATCCCGGGACAGGGCCTACGAGCAGTACTTC. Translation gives CASSRSRDRAYEQYF.

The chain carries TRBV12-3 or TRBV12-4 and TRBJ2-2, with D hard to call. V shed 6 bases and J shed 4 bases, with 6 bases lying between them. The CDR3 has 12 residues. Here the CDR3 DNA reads TGTGCCAGCAGCTACCGCACCGGGGAGCTGTTTTTT. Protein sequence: CASSYRTGELFF.

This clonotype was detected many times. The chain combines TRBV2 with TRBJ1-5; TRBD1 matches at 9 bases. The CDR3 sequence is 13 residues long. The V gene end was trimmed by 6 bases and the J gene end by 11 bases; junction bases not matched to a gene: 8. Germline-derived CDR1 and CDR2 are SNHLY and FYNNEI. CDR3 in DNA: TGTGCCAGCAGGGATACAGGGGGCAAGGCCCAGCATTTT. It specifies CASRDTGGKAQHF.

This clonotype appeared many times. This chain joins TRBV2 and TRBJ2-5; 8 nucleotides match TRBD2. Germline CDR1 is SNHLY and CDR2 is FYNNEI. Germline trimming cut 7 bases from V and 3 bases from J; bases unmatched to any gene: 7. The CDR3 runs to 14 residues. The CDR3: CASISGRGEETQYF. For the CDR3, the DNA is TGTGCCAGCATCAGCGGGAGAGGGGAAGAGACCCAGTACTTC.

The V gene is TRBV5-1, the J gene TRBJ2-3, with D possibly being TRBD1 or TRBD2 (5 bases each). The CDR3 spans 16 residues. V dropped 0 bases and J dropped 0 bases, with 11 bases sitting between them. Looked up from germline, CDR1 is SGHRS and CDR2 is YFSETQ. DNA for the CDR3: TGCGCCAGCAGCTTGGTCGGGACCTATAGCACAGATACGCAGTATTTT. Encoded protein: CASSLVGTYSTDTQYF.

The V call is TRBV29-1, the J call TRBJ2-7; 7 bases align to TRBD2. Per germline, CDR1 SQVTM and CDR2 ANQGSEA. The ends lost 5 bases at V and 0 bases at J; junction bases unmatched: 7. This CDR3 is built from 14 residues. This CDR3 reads CSVWEGIPSYEQYF. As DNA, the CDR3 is TGCAGCGTTTGGGAGGGGATCCCCTCCTACGAGCAGTACTTC.

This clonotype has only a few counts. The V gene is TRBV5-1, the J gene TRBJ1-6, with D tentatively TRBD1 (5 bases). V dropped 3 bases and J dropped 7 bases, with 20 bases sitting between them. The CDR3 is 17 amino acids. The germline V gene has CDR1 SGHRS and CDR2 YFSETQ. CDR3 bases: TGCGCCAGCAGCTCCGACCAAGGGGCCTTAGGGAATTCACCCCTCCACTTT. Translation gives CASSSDQGALGNSPLHF.

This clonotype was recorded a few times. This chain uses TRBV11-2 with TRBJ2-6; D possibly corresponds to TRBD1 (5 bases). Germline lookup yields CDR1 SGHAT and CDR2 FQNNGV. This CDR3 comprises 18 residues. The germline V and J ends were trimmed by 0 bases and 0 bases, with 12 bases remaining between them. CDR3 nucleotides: TGTGCCAGCAGCTTAGAAGACAGCCTAAGCTCTGGGGCCAACGTCCTGACTTTC. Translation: CASSLEDSLSSGANVLTF. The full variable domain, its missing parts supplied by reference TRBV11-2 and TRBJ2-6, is EAGVAQSPRYKIIEKRQSVAFWCNPISGHATLYWYQQILGQGPKLLIQFQNNGVVDDSQLPKDRFSAERLKGVDSTLKIQPAKLEDSAVYLCASSLEDSLSSGANVLTFGAGSRLTVL.

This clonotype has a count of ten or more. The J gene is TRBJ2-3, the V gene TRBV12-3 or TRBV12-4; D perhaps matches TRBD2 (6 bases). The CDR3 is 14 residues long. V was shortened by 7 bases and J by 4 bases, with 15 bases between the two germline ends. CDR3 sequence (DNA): TGTGCCAGCACCCTGGGGAGGCGCGCAGATACGCAGTATTTT. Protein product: CASTLGRRADTQYF.